This T cell receptor beta chain derives from a study of spatial heterogeneity in lung cancer. Sample time point: blood at routine non-recurrence follow-up after resection. The CDR3 loop spans 16 amino acids. From germline, CDR1 is LNHDA and CDR2 SQIVND (reference sequence). The V segment lost 6 bases and the J segment 4 bases; nucleotides outside the gene matches: 12. Study conclusions and caveats: Blood showed ubiquitous tumor TCRs more often at resection than at routine follow-up.

As to this clonotype: No antigen is known for it.

TCRdb re-called the 5' RACE reads through MiXCR, storing one row per CDR3 protein. This sample has tens of thousands of distinct CDR3 sequences; 15% to 20% occur once, and the top ten carry 21%. The sequences come from PBMCs, collected at follow-up. The rearrangement joins TRBV19 to TRBJ1-5; 7 bases fit TRBD1. The clonotype was recovered from a male donor with early-stage non-small cell lung cancer. The DNA for the CDR3 is TGTGCCAGTAGCCCTACCCGGGACAGCCGAAATCAGCCCCAGCATTTT. This codes for CASSPTRDSRNQPQHF.